Listed below are T cell receptor beta chains from one sample, sequenced in a study of T cells expressing NK-cell markers. TCRdb reprocessed the 5' RACE reads; each CDR3 protein has one entry and no DNA is given. The table for this sample gives 150,000 to 160,000 distinct CDR3 sequences. Material: blood T cells: a sorted CD56 or NKG2C T cell subset, CD4+ or CD8+ T cells, or bulk PBMC T cells (not recorded which). The receptors come from a woman aged 50 to 65 in good health. Each CDR3 is given with its conserved first and last residue.

v_gene: TRBV10-3
len: 16
j_gene: TRBJ2-7
CDR3aa: CAIREPGQGISYEQYF

v_gene: TRBV12-3/TRBV12-4
len: 13
j_gene: TRBJ2-1
CDR3aa: CASRKTQGYEQFF

v_gene: TRBV4-1
len: 16
j_gene: TRBJ2-5
CDR3aa: CASSRVVAREEETQYF

v_gene: TRBV4-2
len: 15
j_gene: TRBJ2-1
CDR3aa: CASSQEALSYNEQFF

v_gene: TRBV5-5
len: 16
j_gene: TRBJ2-1
CDR3aa: CASSPPLWDPGDEQFF

v_gene: TRBV12-3/TRBV12-4
len: 14
j_gene: TRBJ2-7
CDR3aa: CASSSPHPGGEQYF

v_gene: TRBV10-1
len: 14
j_gene: TRBJ2-1
CDR3aa: CASSESKGGDEQFF

v_gene: TRBV5-1
len: 15
j_gene: TRBJ2-5
CDR3aa: CASSDGLAPQETQYF

v_gene: TRBV2
len: 11
j_gene: TRBJ2-5
CDR3aa: CASWLAETQYF

v_gene: TRBV11-2
len: 13
j_gene: TRBJ2-5
CDR3aa: CASSFWGLETQYF

v_gene: TRBV7-2
len: 16
j_gene: TRBJ2-5
CDR3aa: CASSLGRAPSSETQYF

v_gene: TRBV13
len: 14
j_gene: TRBJ2-1
CDR3aa: CASRGGGAYNEQFF

v_gene: TRBV2
len: 19
j_gene: TRBJ2-1
CDR3aa: CASSETGTSGRVFANEQFF

v_gene: TRBV27
len: 15
j_gene: TRBJ2-5
CDR3aa: CASSFGTGAQETQYF

v_gene: TRBV12-3/TRBV12-4
len: 19
j_gene: TRBJ2-2
CDR3aa: CASSFVGLADRANTGELFF

v_gene: TRBV4-2
len: 13
j_gene: TRBJ2-1
CDR3aa: CASSWASGNEQFF

v_gene: TRBV3-1
len: 14
j_gene: TRBJ2-7
CDR3aa: CASSQAGGAYEQYF

v_gene: TRBV2
len: 16
j_gene: TRBJ1-1
CDR3aa: CASSEGVNRGATEAFF

v_gene: TRBV5-1
len: 16
j_gene: TRBJ2-1
CDR3aa: CASSLEGPGINNEQFF

v_gene: TRBV6-2/TRBV6-3
len: 12
j_gene: TRBJ1-1
CDR3aa: CASNRPNTEAFF

v_gene: TRBV4-1
len: 15
j_gene: TRBJ2-1
CDR3aa: CASSQAARLAGEQFF

v_gene: TRBV5-5
len: 18
j_gene: TRBJ1-1
CDR3aa: CASRPGQPNYNVNTEAFF

v_gene: TRBV4-1
len: 16
j_gene: TRBJ1-1
CDR3aa: CASSQVVTGPWAEAFF

v_gene: TRBV20-1
len: 13
j_gene: TRBJ2-7
CDR3aa: CSARGDRDYEQYF

v_gene: TRBV6-1
len: 17
j_gene: TRBJ2-6
CDR3aa: CASSELKTGSGANVLTF

v_gene: TRBV24-1
len: 13
j_gene: TRBJ2-2
CDR3aa: CATETGDSGELFF

v_gene: TRBV11-2
len: 18
j_gene: TRBJ2-3
CDR3aa: CASSFFQLLAGEADTQYF

v_gene: TRBV28
len: 16
j_gene: TRBJ2-7
CDR3aa: CASSLYPSGNSYEQYF

v_gene: TRBV5-1
len: 14
j_gene: TRBJ2-7
CDR3aa: CASSFGTVLREQYF

v_gene: TRBV4-1
len: 13
j_gene: TRBJ2-7
CDR3aa: CASSHPGGVEQYF

v_gene: TRBV3-1
len: 12
j_gene: TRBJ2-1
CDR3aa: CASSQAGGEQFF

v_gene: TRBV11-3
len: 17
j_gene: TRBJ2-1
CDR3aa: CASSLGTSGRRVDEQFF

v_gene: TRBV29-1
len: 11
j_gene: TRBJ2-1
CDR3aa: CSGTPGREQFF

v_gene: TRBV10-2
len: 15
j_gene: TRBJ2-1
CDR3aa: CASSEVVSSYNEQFF

v_gene: TRBV4-1
len: 16
j_gene: TRBJ2-1
CDR3aa: CASSHPGTSGGDEQFF

v_gene: TRBV13
len: 12
j_gene: TRBJ1-1
CDR3aa: CASRHRRTEAFF

v_gene: TRBV10-3
len: 15
j_gene: TRBJ2-7
CDR3aa: CAISDEPGSSYEQYF

v_gene: TRBV11-3
len: 13
j_gene: TRBJ2-1
CDR3aa: CASRTSGMDEQFF

v_gene: TRBV14
len: 16
j_gene: TRBJ2-3
CDR3aa: CASSPQGSGTTDTQYF

v_gene: TRBV10-2
len: 16
j_gene: TRBJ2-1
CDR3aa: CASSESVAGSYNEQFF

v_gene: TRBV7-9
len: 15
j_gene: TRBJ1-2
CDR3aa: CASSNSSGTDYGYTF

v_gene: TRBV7-2
len: 16
j_gene: TRBJ2-2
CDR3aa: CASSPDRPANTGELFF

v_gene: TRBV6-4
len: 15
j_gene: TRBJ2-3
CDR3aa: CASSDEGRGTDTQYF

v_gene: TRBV15
len: 15
j_gene: TRBJ1-5
CDR3aa: CATSRVRALNQPQHF

v_gene: TRBV12-3/TRBV12-4
len: 15
j_gene: TRBJ1-5
CDR3aa: CASSFAQGGYQPQHF

v_gene: TRBV4-1
len: 18
j_gene: TRBJ1-1
CDR3aa: CASSPFGQGRTVDTEAFF

v_gene: TRBV27
len: 14
j_gene: TRBJ2-7
CDR3aa: CASSPLPAGDEQYF

v_gene: TRBV5-1
len: 14
j_gene: TRBJ2-1
CDR3aa: CASSLGGSYNEQFF

v_gene: TRBV7-8
len: 15
j_gene: TRBJ2-1
CDR3aa: CASSLTSGRNNEQFF

v_gene: TRBV24-1
len: 17
j_gene: TRBJ1-5
CDR3aa: CATSDRAGTGPNQPQHF

v_gene: TRBV7-7
len: 13
j_gene: TRBJ2-1
CDR3aa: CASSAGLANEQFF

v_gene: TRBV6-4
len: 13
j_gene: TRBJ2-1
CDR3aa: CASSPGTTNEQFF

v_gene: TRBV7-9
len: 15
j_gene: TRBJ2-3
CDR3aa: CASSLVAGGRDTQYF

v_gene: TRBV20-1
len: 13
j_gene: TRBJ1-1
CDR3aa: CSARDPSYTEAFF